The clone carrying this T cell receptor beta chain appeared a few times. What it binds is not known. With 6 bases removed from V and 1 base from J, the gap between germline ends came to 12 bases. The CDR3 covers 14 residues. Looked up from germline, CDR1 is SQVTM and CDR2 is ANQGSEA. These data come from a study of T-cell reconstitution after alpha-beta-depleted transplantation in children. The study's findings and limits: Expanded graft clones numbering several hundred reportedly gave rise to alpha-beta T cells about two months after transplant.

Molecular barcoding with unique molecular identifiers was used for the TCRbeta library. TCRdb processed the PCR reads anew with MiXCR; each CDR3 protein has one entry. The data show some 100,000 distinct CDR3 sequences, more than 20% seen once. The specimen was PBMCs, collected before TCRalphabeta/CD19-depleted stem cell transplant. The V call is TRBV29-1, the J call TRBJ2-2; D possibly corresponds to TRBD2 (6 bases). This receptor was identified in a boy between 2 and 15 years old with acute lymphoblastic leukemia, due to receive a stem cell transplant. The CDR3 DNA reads TGCAGCGTCCCTGGGGGAGGGAACACCGGGGAGCTGTTTTTT. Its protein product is CSVPGGGNTGELFF.